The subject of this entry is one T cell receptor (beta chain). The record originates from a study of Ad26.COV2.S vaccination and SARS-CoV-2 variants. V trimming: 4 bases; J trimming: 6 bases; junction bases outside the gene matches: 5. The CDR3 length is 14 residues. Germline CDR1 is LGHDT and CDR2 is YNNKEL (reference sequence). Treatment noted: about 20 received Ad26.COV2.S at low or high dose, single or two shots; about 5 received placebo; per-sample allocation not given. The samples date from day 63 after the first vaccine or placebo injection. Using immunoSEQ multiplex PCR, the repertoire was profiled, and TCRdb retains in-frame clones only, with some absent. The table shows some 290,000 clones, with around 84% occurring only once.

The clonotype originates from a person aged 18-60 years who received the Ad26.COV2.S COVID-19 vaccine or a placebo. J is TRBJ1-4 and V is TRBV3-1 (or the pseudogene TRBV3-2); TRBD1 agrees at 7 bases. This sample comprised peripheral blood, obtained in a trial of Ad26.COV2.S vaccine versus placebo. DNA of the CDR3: TGTGCCAGCAGCCCCCGAGGGGGCTATGAAAAACTGTTTTTT. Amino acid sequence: CASSPRGGYEKLFF.